Listed here are 13 T cell receptor beta chains from one sample, sequenced in a study of identifying expanded T cells in peripheral blood. Some clones are missing from TCRdb's copy, which holds only in-frame ones; the method was immunoSEQ multiplex PCR. The repertoire holds around 81,000 clones, approximately 81% seen once, with just under 4.5% in the top ten. Material: blood. These receptor sequences come from a person aged 18 to 75 in good health.

The chain links TRBV5-4 to TRBJ1-2, with no clear D. CDR1 and CDR2 from the germline V gene are SGHNT and YYREEE (reference sequence). This CDR3 comprises 13 residues. V shed 4 bases and J shed 8 bases, with 15 bases lying between them. The CDR3 protein is CASSPTREGGYTF. The CDR3 DNA is TGTGCCAGCAGCCCTACGAGGGAGGGAGGCTACACCTTC.

The V and J genes are TRBV18 and TRBJ2-1; no firm D call. CDR3 length equals 14 residues. V dropped 3 bases and J dropped 2 bases, with 8 bases sitting between them. The germline V gene encodes CDR1 KGHSH and CDR2 LQKENI. CDR3 sequence reads: CASSPSYTYNEQFF. The CDR3 coding sequence is TGTGCCAGCTCACCCAGCTACACCTACAATGAGCAGTTCTTC.

The V call is TRBV5-6, the J call TRBJ1-4; the D gene is possibly TRBD1 (5 bases). Trimming removed 3 bases from V and 8 bases from J, with 17 bases in between. Germline lookup yields CDR1 SGHDT and CDR2 YYEEEE. The CDR3 extends over 15 amino acids. The CDR3 spells CASSSQSGAGEKLFF. The CDR3 DNA sequence: TGTGCCAGCAGCTCACAATCCGGGGCAGGGGAAAAACTGTTTTTT.

V usage is TRBV9 and J usage is TRBJ1-4, with D perhaps matching TRBD1 (6 bases). V dropped 0 bases and J dropped 8 bases, with 11 bases sitting between them. This CDR3 is 14 amino acids long. Germline CDR1 SGDLS, CDR2 YYNGEE. The CDR3 is CASSVGQDSEKLFF. CDR3 DNA: TGTGCCAGCAGCGTAGGACAGGATAGCGAAAAACTGTTTTTT.

This clone appeared a few times. The chain uses TRBV5-6 and TRBJ1-1; no clear D gene. This CDR3 region has 14 residues. The germline V and J ends were trimmed by 1 base and 1 base, with 8 bases remaining between them. Germline lookup yields CDR1 SGHDT and CDR2 YYEEEE. The DNA of the CDR3 is TGTGCCAGCAGCTTGATTTCTGCGAACACTGAAGCTTTCTTT. It is translated as CASSLISANTEAFF.

The CDR3 reads CASTETDSLVRGYTF. In nucleotides, the CDR3 is TGTGCCAGCACCGAAACTGACTCACTGGTCCGTGGCTACACCTTC. J is TRBJ1-2 and V is TRBV2; D is unresolved. The CDR3 is made up of 15 amino acids. CDR1 is SNHLY, CDR2 FYNNEI, per germline. Trimming removed 7 bases from V and 7 bases from J, with 22 bases in between.

This clone was seen a handful of times. The rearrangement joins TRBV2 to TRBJ1-3; D unclear. This CDR3 contains 13 residues. V gave up 6 bases and J gave up 0 bases, with 6 bases separating them. The germline V gene encodes CDR1 SNHLY and CDR2 FYNNEI. In DNA, the CDR3 is TGTGCCAGCAGCCTCTTCTCTGGAAACACCATATATTTT. Encoded protein: CASSLFSGNTIYF.

This clone was detected only a few times. The chain links TRBV5-4 to TRBJ2-3; TRBD2 aligns across 8 bases. The CDR3 runs 14 residues. V dropped 0 bases and J dropped 6; count of bases not matched to a gene: 3. The germline V gene has CDR1 SGHNT and CDR2 YYREEE (reference sequence). CDR3 amino acids: CASSLELAGDTQYF. The CDR3 DNA follows: TGTGCCAGCAGCTTGGAGTTAGCGGGGGATACGCAGTATTTT.

The chain carries TRBV10-3 and TRBJ2-3; D uncertain. Germline-derived CDR1 and CDR2 are ENHRY and SYGVKD. The CDR3 is 14 residues long. Trimming removed 2 bases at V and 4 bases at J, with 10 bases between. CDR3 protein: CAISERWSSDTQYF. The CDR3 DNA sequence: TGTGCCATCAGTGAGAGATGGAGTTCAGATACGCAGTATTTT.

This clone appeared a single time. The chain carries TRBV28 and TRBJ1-2, with D hard to call. Germline loops: CDR1 MDHEN, CDR2 SYDVKM. Trimming took off 3 bases at V and 0 bases at J, with 8 bases between the two ends. The CDR3 is made up of 14 amino acids. CDR3 amino acids: CASSLEHANYGYTF. CDR3 nucleotide sequence: TGTGCCAGCAGTTTGGAACACGCTAACTATGGCTACACCTTC.

The chain combines TRBV5-1 with TRBJ2-1, with a tentative D call TRBD2 (5 bases). Between the trimmed V and J ends, which lost 0 bases and 5 bases, there was a span of 9 bases. Germline V lookup: CDR1 SGHRS, CDR2 YFSETQ. CDR3 length: 14 amino acids. Here the CDR3 DNA reads TGCGCCAGCAGCTTGGCCGGAGGAGACAATGAGCAGTTCTTC. Translated, it gives CASSLAGGDNEQFF.

The rearrangement joins TRBV2 to TRBJ2-3; D not certain. V lost 6 bases to trimming and J lost 4 bases, with 14 bases between them. Looked up from germline, CDR1 is SNHLY and CDR2 is FYNNEI. The CDR3 consists of 14 residues. CDR3 sequence (DNA): TGTGCCAGCAGGGTCCTATGGGGTGCAGATACGCAGTATTTT. It specifies CASRVLWGADTQYF.

CDR3 in amino acids: CASSLGAQGYTF. CDR3 nucleotide sequence: TGTGCCAGCAGCTTAGGGGCTCAGGGCTACACCTTC. The V and J genes are TRBV7-9 and TRBJ1-2; D unresolved. Germline CDR1 and CDR2: SEHNR and FQNEAQ (reference sequence). The CDR3 sequence is 12 residues long. Trimming stripped 1 base from V and 8 bases from J, with 8 bases between.